The entry that follows covers one T cell receptor (beta chain) sequence. CDR1 SNHLY and CDR2 FYNNEI come from the germline V gene. This CDR3 comprises 13 residues. The data derive from a study of blood T cell repertoires in COVID-19. The repertoire was sequenced with immunoSEQ multiplex PCR; TCRdb's copy has only in-frame clones and lacks some. The table has more than 85,000 clones, roughly 87% seen once. Source material: peripheral blood. This sequence was found in a woman aged 55 to 70 with acute or convalescent COVID-19. J is TRBJ1-2 and V is TRBV2, with D possibly being TRBD1 (6 bases). CDR3 coding DNA: TGTGCTTCCCAAAGTCAGGGGAGCTATGGCTACACCTTC. Residues: CASQSQGSYGYTF.